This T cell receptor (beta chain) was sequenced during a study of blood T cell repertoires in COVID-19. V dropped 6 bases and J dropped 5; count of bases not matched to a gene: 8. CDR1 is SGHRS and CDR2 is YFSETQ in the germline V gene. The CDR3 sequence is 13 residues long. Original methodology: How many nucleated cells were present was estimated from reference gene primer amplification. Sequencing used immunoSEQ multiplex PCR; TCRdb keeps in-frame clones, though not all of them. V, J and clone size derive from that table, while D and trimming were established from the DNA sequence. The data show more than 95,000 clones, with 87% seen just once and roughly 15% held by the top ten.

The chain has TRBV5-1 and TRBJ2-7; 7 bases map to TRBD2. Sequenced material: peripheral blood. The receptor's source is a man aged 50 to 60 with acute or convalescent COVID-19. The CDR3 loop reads CASTPERDDEQYF. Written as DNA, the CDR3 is TGCGCCAGCACTCCGGAGCGGGACGACGAGCAGTACTTC. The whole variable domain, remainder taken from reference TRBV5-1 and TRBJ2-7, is KAGVTQTPRYLIKTRGQQVTLSCSPISGHRSVSWYQQTPGQGLQFLFEYFSETQRNKGNFPGRFSGRQFSNSRSEMNVSTLELGDSALYLCASTPERDDEQYFGPGTRLTVT.